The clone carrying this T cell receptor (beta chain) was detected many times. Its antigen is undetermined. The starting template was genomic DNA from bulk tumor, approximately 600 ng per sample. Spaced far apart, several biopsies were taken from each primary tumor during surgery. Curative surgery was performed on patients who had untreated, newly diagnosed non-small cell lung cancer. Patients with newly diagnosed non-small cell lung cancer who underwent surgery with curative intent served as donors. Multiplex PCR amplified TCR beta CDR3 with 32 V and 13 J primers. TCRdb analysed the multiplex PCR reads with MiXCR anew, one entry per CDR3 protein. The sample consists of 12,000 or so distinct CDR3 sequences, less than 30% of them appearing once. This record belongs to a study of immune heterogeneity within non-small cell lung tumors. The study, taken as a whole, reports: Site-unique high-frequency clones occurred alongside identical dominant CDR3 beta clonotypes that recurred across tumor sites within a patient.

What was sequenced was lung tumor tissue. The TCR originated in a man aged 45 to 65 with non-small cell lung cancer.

CDR3 region: CASSYPFGTSGRDSETQYF. CDR3 DNA sequence: TGTGCCAGCAGTTACCCCTTCGGGACTAGCGGGAGGGATTCGGAGACCCAGTACTTC. This chain connects TRBV6-2 or TRBV6-3 to TRBJ2-5; 16 bases are a match to TRBD2. Germline CDR1 and CDR2: MNHEY and SVGEGT. This CDR3 spans 19 amino acids. Losses at the gene ends were 2 bases for V and 5 bases for J; bases not matched to a gene: 11.